The T cell receptor beta chain described here comes from a study of beta chain features in type 1 diabetes. Findings and caveats of the study: In every one of the four CD4+ subsets, TCRB CDR3s were moderately but significantly shorter in Type 1 diabetes patients.

The single heparinised draw taken from each donor contained about 100 mL of blood on average. CD45RO/CCR7/CD25/CD127/CD95/CD27 separated CD4+ naive, central memory, regulatory and stem cell-like memory cells by sorting. Trimming pared 4 bases from V and 6 bases from J, leaving 12 bases between. Germline assignment: CDR1 GTSNPN and CDR2 SVGIG (reference sequence). The CDR3 spans 12 residues. Expressed TCRB transcripts were sequenced, since all the RNA that had been isolated was reverse transcribed. Data came from immunoSEQ multiplex PCR; TCRdb stores just in-frame clones and leaves some out. Of about 150,000 clones listed, around an eighth are singletons. This clone has ten or more counts. What it recognizes is unknown. Other nucleotide sequences in the sample specify the same CDR3.

The chain recombines TRBV30 with TRBJ1-1, with a possible D match to TRBD1 (5 bases). The sample taken for sequencing was central memory CD4+ T cells from blood. The sequence derives from a man aged 18 to 35 with type 1 diabetes. CDR3 region: CAWTNQGSEAFF. The DNA for the CDR3 is TGTGCCTGGACGAACCAGGGATCTGAAGCTTTCTTT.